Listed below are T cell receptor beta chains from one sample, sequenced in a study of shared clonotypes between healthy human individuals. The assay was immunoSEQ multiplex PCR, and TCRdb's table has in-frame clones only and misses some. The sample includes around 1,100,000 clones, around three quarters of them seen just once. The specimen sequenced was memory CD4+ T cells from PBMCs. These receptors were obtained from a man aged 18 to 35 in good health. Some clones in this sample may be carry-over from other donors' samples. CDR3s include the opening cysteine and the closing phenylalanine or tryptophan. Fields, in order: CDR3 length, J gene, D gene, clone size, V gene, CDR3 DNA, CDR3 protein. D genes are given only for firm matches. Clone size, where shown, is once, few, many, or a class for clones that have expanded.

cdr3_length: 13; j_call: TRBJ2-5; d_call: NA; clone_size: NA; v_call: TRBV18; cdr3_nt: TGTGCCAGCTCACCCAGACTCCAAGAGACCCAGTACTTC; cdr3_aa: CASSPRLQETQYF
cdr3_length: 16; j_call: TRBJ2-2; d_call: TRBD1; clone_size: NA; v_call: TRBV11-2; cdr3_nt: TGTGCCAGCAGCCCAGAGAGGACAGGGCTCACCGGGGAGCTGTTTTTT; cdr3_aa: CASSPERTGLTGELFF
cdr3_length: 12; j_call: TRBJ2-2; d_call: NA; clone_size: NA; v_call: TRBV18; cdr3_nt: TGTGCCAGCTCAGGTGGGACCGGGGAGCTGTTTTTT; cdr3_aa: CASSGGTGELFF
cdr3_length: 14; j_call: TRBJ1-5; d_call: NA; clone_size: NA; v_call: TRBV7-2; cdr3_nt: TGTGCCAGCAGCTCCCAGACGTGGGGGGAGCCCCAGCATTTT; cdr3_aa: CASSSQTWGEPQHF
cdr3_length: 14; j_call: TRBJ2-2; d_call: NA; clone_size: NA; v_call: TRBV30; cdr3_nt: TGTGCCTGGAGTGTACGGGTGAACACCGGGGAGCTGTTTTTT; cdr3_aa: CAWSVRVNTGELFF
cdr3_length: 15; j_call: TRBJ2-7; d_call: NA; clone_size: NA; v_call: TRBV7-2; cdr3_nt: TGTGCCAGCAGCGAGTCCACTCGGCGGCCGGGAGAGCAGTACTTC; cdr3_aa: CASSESTRRPGEQYF
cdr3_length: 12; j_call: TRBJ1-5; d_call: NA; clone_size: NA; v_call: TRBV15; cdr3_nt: TGTGCCACCAGCAGAGGATATCAGCCCCAGCATTTT; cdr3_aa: CATSRGYQPQHF
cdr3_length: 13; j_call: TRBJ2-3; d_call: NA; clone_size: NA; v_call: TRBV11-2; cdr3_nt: TGTGCCAGCAGCTTGGGTGAGAGAGATACGCAGTATTTT; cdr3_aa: CASSLGERDTQYF
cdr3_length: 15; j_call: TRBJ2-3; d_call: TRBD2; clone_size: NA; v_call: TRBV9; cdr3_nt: TGTGCCAGCGGGACTAGCGGGAGATTTACAGATACGCAGTATTTT; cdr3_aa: CASGTSGRFTDTQYF
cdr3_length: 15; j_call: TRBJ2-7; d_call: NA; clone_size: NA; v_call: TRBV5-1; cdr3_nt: TGCGCCAGCAGCTTTCTTCAGGGGCGGTCCTACGAGCAGTACTTC; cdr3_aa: CASSFLQGRSYEQYF
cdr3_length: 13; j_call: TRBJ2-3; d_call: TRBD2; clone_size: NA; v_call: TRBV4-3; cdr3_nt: TGCGCCAGCAGCCAACGCGGGGGGGATACGCAGTATTTT; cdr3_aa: CASSQRGGDTQYF
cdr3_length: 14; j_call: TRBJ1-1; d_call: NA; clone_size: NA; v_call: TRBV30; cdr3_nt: TGTGCCCTGAAGACAGTTAGATCGAACACTGAAGCTTTCTTT; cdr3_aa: CALKTVRSNTEAFF
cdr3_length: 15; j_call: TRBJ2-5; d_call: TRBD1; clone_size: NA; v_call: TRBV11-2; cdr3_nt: TGTGCCAGCGCGCGGACCCTAACAGGGGACGAGACCCAGTACTTC; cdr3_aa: CASARTLTGDETQYF
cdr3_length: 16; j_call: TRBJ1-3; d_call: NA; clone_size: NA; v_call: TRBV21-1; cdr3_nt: TGTGCCAGCAGCATGCGTCCGGGACACCCGCGAAACACCATATATTTT; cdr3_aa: CASSMRPGHPRNTIYF
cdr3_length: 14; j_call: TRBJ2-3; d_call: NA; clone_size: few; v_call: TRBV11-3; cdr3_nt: TGTGCCAGCAGCCGGAGCGGGAGCACAGATACGCAGTATTTT; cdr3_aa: CASSRSGSTDTQYF
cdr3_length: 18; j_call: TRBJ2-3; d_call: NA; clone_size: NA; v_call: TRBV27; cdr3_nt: TGTGCCAGCAGTTCCCCGATACAGGGCGGTCGGTACACAGATACGCAGTATTTT; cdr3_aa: CASSSPIQGGRYTDTQYF
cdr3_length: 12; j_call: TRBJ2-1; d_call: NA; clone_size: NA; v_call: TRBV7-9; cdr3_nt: TGTGCCAGCAGCTTCCATACCAATGAGCAGTTCTTC; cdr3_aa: CASSFHTNEQFF
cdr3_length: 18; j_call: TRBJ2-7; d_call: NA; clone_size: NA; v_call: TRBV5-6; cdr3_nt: TGTGCCAGCAGCTTGGGATATGCTTGGGATCCATCCTCCTACGAGCAGTACTTC; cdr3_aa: CASSLGYAWDPSSYEQYF
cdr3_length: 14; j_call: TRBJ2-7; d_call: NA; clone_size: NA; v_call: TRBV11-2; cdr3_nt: TGTGCCAGCAGCTTAGCAGGGGCGCAGTCCGAGCAGTACTTC; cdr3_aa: CASSLAGAQSEQYF
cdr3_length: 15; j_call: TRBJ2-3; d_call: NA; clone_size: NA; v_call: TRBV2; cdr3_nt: TGTGCCAGAAAGGGGGGCGGCAGCAGCACAGATACGCAGTATTTT; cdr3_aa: CARKGGGSSTDTQYF
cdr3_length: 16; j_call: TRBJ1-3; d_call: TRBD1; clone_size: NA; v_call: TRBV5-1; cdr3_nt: TGCGCCAGCAGCGCTGCAGGGGGTTCAATTGGAAACACCATATATTTT; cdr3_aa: CASSAAGGSIGNTIYF
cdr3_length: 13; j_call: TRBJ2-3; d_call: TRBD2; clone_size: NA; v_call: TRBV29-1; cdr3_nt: TGCAGCGTAGGCGGGAGGGCCTCAGATACGCAGTATTTT; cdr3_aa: CSVGGRASDTQYF
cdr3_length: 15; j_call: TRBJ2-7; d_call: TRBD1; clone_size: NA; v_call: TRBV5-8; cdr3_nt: TGTGCCAGCAGCCCCCAGGGGACAGGGGCCTACGAGCAGTACTTC; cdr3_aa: CASSPQGTGAYEQYF
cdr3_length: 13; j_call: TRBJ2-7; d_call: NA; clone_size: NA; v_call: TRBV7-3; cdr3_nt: TGTGCCAGCAGTCGGGACTCTCCCTACGAGCAGTACTTC; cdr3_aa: CASSRDSPYEQYF
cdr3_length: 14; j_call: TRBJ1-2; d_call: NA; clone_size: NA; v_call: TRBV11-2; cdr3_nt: TGTGCCAGCAGCTTACAGGTCGGGGATTATGGCTACACCTTC; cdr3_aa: CASSLQVGDYGYTF
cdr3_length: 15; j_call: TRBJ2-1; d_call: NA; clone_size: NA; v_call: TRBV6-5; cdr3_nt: TGTGCCAGCAGTCGGGACTGGGACTCCTACAATGAGCAGTTCTTC; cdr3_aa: CASSRDWDSYNEQFF
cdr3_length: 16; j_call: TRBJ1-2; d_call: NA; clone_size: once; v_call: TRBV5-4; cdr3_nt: TGTGCCAGCAGCCCAAAAGGCGGGGGGGCATCCTATGGCTACACCTTC; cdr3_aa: CASSPKGGGASYGYTF
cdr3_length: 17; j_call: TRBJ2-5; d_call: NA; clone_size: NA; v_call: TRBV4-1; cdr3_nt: TGCGCCAGCAGCCAGGCTTCCCCCGGCAGGTACCAAGAGACCCAGTACTTC; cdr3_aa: CASSQASPGRYQETQYF
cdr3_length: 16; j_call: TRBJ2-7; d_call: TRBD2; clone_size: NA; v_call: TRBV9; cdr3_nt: TGTGCCAGCAGCGTAGCCGGACTAGCGGGAATGTACGAGCAGTACTTC; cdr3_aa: CASSVAGLAGMYEQYF
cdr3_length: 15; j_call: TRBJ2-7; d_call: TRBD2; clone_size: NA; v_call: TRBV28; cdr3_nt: TGTGCCAGCAGTACCCCTTCCAGCGGGAGCTACGAGCAGTACTTC; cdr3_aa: CASSTPSSGSYEQYF
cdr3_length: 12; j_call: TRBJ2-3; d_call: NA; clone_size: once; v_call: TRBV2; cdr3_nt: TGTGCCAGCAGTGAGAATTCTGATACGCAGTATTTT; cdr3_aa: CASSENSDTQYF